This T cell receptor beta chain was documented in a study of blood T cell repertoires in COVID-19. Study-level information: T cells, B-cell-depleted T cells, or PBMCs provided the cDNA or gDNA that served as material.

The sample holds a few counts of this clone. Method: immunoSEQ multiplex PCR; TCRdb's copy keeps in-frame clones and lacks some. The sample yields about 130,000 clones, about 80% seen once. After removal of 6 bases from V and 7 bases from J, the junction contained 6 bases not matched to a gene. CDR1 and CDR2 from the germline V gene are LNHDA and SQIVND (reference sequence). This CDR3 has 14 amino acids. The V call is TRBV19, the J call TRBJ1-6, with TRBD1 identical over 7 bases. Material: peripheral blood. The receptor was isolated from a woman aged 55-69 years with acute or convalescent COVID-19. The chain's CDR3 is CASRRDSKNSPLHF. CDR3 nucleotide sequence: TGTGCCAGTAGAAGGGACAGTAAAAATTCACCCCTCCACTTT.